The clone carrying this TCR beta chain appeared once. Trimming cost V 4 bases and J 5 bases, with 12 bases left between them. Germline V gives CDR1 SGHNT, CDR2 YYREEE (reference sequence). This CDR3 region has 13 residues. The entry originates in a study of blood T cell repertoires in COVID-19. In the study's own analysis: It was from reference gene primer amplification that nucleated cell counts were estimated. Libraries were prepared by immunoSEQ multiplex PCR; TCRdb keeps only in-frame clonotypes and omits some of them. From that table come the V and J calls and clone size; the DNA was used to work out D and trimming. The sample gives fewer than 300,000 clones, roughly 85% of which show up once; just over 2.5% is in the top ten.

The sample comprised peripheral blood. The chain links TRBV5-4 to TRBJ2-5, with D possibly TRBD2 on 5 matching bases. The origin of this receptor is a woman in her sixties or seventies with active or convalescent COVID-19. The CDR3 protein is CASSGEWEETQYF. The CDR3 DNA reads TGTGCCAGCAGCGGGGAATGGGAGGAGACCCAGTACTTC.